This T cell receptor beta chain was found in a study of CD8 T cells in ankylosing spondylitis. Trimming shortened V by 4 bases and J by 5 bases, and 20 bases separated the two germline ends. The CDR3 sequence is 17 residues long. Overall study findings and caveats: Reports of some motif variants in reactive arthritis synovial fluid and blood predate this one. Those disease-linked clones were CD8+; they were also relatively rare in peripheral blood. A TCR beta motif of eight highly homologous variants appeared characteristic of ankylosing spondylitis blood. According to the report, clones linked to the disease were significantly enriched in matched synovial fluid samples taken from ankylosing spondylitis patients.

TCRdb fed the 5' RACE reads into MiXCR, producing one record per CDR3 protein. The sample has around 430,000 distinct CDR3 sequences; roughly a sixth are singletons. This clonotype was counted only a few times. What it binds is unknown. The chain couples TRBV12-3 or TRBV12-4 to TRBJ2-2, with D possibly called TRBD1 or TRBD2 (5 bases each). Input material: blood, either unsorted or a sorted T cell fraction (not recorded which). The sequence derives from a male donor with ankylosing spondylitis. CDR3 in DNA: TGTGCCAGCAGTTGGACGGGACCGCTAGTCTGGACCGGGGAGCTGTTTTTT. Translating gives CASSWTGPLVWTGELFF.